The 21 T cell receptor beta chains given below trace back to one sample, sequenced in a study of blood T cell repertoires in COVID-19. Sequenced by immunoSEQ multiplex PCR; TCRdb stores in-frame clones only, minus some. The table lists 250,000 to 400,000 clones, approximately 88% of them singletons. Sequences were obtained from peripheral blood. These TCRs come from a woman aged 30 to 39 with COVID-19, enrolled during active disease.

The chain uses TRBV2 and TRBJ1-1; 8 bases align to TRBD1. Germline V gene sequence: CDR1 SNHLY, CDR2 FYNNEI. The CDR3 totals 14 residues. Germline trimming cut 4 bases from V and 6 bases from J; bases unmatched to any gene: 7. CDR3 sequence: CASSARQGLAEAFF. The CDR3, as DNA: TGTGCCAGCAGTGCCAGACAGGGGCTGGCTGAAGCTTTCTTT.

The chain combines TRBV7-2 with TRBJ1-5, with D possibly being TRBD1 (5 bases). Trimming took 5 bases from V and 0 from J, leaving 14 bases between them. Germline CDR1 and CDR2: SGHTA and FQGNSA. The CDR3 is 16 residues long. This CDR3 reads CASSQRRGGSNQPQHF. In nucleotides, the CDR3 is TGTGCCAGCAGCCAAAGGAGGGGAGGTAGCAATCAGCCCCAGCATTTT.

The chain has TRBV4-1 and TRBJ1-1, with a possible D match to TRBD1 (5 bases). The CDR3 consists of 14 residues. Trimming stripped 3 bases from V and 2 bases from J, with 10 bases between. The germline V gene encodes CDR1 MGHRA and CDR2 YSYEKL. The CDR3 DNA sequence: TGCGCCAGCAGCCACAAACAGGATAACACTGAAGCTTTCTTT. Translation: CASSHKQDNTEAFF.

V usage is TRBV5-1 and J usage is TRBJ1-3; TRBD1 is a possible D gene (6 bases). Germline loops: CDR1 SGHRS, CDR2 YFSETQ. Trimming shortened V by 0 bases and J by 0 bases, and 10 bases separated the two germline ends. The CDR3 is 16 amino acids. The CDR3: CASSLVGGGSGNTIYF. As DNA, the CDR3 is TGCGCCAGCAGCTTGGTTGGGGGCGGCTCTGGAAACACCATATATTTT.

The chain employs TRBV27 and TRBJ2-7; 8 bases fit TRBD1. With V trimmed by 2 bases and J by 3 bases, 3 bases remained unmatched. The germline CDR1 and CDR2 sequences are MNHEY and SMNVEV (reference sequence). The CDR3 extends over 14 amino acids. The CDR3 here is CASSLDRGHYEQYF. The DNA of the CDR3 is TGTGCCAGCAGTTTAGACAGGGGACACTACGAGCAGTACTTC.

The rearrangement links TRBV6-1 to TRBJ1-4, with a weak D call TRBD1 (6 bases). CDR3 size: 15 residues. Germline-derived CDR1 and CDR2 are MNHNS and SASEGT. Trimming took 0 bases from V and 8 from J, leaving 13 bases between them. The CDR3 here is CASSEAGQGSEKLFF. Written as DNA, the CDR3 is TGTGCCAGCAGTGAAGCGGGGCAGGGGTCGGAAAAACTGTTTTTT.

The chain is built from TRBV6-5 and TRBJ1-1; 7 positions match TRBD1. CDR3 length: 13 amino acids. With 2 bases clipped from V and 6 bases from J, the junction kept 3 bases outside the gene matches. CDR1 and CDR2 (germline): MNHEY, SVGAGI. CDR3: CASSYNRGAEAFF. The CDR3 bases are TGTGCCAGCAGTTACAACAGGGGCGCTGAAGCTTTCTTT.

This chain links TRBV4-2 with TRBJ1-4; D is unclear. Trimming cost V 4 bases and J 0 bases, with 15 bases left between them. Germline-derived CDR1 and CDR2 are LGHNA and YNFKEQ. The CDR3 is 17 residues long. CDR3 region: CASSRVSGGATNEKLFF. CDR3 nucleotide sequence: TGTGCCAGCAGCCGGGTCTCCGGTGGAGCAACTAATGAAAAACTGTTTTTT.

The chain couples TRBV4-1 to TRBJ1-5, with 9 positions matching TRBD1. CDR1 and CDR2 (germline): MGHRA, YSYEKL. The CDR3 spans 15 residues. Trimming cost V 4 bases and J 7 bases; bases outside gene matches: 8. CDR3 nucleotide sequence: TGCGCCAGCAGCCCGGTCCCGGGACAGGGCCAGCCCCAGCATTTT. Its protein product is CASSPVPGQGQPQHF.

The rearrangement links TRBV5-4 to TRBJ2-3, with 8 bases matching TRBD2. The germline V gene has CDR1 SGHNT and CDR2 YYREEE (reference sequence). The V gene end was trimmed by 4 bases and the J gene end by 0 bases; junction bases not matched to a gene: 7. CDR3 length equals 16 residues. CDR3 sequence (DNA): TGTGCCAGCAGCCTCCCGGGACTAGAAAGCACAGATACGCAGTATTTT. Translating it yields CASSLPGLESTDTQYF.

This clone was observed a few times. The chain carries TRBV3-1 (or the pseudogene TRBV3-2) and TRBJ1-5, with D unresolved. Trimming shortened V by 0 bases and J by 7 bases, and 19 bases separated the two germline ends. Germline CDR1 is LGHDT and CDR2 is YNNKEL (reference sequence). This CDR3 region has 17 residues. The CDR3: CASSQDLLPRGYQPQHF. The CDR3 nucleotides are TGTGCCAGCAGCCAAGATCTATTGCCCCGAGGTTACCAGCCCCAGCATTTT.

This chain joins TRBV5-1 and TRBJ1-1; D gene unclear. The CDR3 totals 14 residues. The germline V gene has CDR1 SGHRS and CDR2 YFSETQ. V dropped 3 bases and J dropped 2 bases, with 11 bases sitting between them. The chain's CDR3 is CASSSGDSNTEAFF. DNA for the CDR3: TGCGCCAGCAGCTCTGGAGACTCTAACACTGAAGCTTTCTTT.

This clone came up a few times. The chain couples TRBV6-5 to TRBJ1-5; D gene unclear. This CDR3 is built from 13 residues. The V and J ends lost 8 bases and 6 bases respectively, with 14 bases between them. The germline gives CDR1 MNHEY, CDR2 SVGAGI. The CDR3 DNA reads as TGTGCCAGCTCTCCTACAGTAAGTCAGCCCCAGCATTTT. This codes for CASSPTVSQPQHF.

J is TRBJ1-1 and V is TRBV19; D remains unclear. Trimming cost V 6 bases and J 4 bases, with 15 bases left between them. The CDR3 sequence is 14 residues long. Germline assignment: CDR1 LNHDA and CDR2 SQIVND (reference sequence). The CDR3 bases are TGTGCCAGTAGATCGAGTGGGAGGGTCACTGAAGCTTTCTTT. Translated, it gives CASRSSGRVTEAFF.

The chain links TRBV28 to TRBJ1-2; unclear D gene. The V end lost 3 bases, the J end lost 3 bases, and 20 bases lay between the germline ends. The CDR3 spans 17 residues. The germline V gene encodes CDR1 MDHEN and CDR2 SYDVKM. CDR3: CASSFWRGMAGDYGYTF. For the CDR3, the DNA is TGTGCCAGCAGTTTTTGGCGGGGTATGGCCGGGGACTATGGCTACACCTTC.

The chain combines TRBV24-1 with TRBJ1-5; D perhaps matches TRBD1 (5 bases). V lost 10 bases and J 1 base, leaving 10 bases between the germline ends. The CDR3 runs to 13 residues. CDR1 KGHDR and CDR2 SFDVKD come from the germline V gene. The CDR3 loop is CATRGGSNQPQHF. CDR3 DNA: TGTGCCACACGGGGGGGGAGCAATCAGCCCCAGCATTTT.

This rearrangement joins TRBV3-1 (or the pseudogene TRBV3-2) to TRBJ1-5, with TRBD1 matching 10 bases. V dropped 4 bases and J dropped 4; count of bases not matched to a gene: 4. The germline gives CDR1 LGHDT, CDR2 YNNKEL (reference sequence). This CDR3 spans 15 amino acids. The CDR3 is CASSRGQGSNQPQHF. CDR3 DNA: TGTGCCAGCAGCCGGGGACAGGGGTCAAATCAGCCCCAGCATTTT.

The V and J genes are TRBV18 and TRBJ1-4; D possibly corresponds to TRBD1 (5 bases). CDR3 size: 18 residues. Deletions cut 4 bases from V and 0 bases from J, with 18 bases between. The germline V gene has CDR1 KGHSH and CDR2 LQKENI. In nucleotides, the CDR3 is TGTGCCAGCTCACTCGGCGGGGGAAGTGAGGCAACTAATGAAAAACTGTTTTTT. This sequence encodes CASSLGGGSEATNEKLFF.

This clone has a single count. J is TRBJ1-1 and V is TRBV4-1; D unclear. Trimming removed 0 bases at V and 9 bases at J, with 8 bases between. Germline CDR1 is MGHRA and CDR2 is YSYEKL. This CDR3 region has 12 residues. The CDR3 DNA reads TGCGCCAGCAGCCAAGATGAGATCCAAGCTTTCTTT. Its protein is CASSQDEIQAFF.

DNA of the CDR3: TGCGCCAGCAGCCGGTATACCGGGGAGCTGTTTTTT. Translation gives CASSRYTGELFF. The V call is TRBV5-1, the J call TRBJ2-2; D not certain. Looked up from germline, CDR1 is SGHRS and CDR2 is YFSETQ. The ends were cut back, 4 bases at V and 5 bases at J, with 6 bases in the middle. The CDR3 has 12 amino acids.

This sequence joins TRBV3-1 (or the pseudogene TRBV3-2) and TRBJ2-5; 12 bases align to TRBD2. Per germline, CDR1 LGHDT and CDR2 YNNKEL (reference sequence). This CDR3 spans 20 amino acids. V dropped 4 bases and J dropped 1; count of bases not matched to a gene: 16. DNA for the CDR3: TGTGCCAGCAGCCGCTTACCGACTAGCGGGGGCGCGTCGGCCCAAGAGACCCAGTACTTC. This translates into CASSRLPTSGGASAQETQYF.